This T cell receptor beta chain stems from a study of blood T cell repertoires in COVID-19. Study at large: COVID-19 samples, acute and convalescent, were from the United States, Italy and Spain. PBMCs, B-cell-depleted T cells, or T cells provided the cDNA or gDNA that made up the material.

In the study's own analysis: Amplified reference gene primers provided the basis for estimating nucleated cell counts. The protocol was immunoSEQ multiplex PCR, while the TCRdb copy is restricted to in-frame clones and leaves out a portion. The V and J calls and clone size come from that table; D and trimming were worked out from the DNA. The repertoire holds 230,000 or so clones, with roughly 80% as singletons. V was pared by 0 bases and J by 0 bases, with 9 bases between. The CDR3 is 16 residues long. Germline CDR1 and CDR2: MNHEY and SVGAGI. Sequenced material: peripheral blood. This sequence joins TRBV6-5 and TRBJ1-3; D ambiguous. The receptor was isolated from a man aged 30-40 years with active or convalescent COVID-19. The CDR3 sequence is CASSYSRGFSGNTIYF. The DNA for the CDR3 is TGTGCCAGCAGTTACTCGAGAGGGTTCTCTGGAAACACCATATATTTT.